The T cell receptor (beta chain) under discussion was sequenced for a study of circulating CD8 cells and anti-PD-1 response in melanoma. About the study: Non-responders showed stable or progressive disease; responders showed complete or partial response. Study-level findings and limits: TIGIT repertoires were least diverse, DNEG repertoires most diverse. Clonotype sharing was highest between DPOS and TIGIT subsets.

Using roughly 14 ng of total RNA, TCR libraries were made with the QIAseq Immune Repertoire TCR panel. MiXCR was run by TCRdb on the reads, yielding one entry per CDR3 protein. Among more than 950 distinct CDR3 sequences listed, 5% to 6.5% were seen once. This clonotype is classed as large. Its antigen is unidentified. V lost 10 bases to trimming and J lost 4 bases; unmatched junction nucleotides: 11. The CDR3 is 15 amino acids. Germline V gene sequence: CDR1 LNHDA, CDR2 SQIVND (reference sequence). From live CD3+CD8+TCRalphabeta+ cells, four PD-1 and/or TIGIT subsets were sorted. The receptor was derived from a human donor with melanoma. The sample was CD8+ T cells from PBMCs, taken at baseline or after one month of anti-PD-1 therapy (not recorded which). V is TRBV19 and J is TRBJ2-2; 8 bases are shared with TRBD1. CDR3 DNA: TGTGCCACCCGCGGAGAGGGACAGGTCACCGGGGAGCTGTTTTTT. Residues: CATRGEGQVTGELFF.